The 8 T cell receptor beta chains given below trace back to one sample, sequenced in a study of blood T cell repertoires in COVID-19. Sequencing was performed with immunoSEQ multiplex PCR; in TCRdb, only in-frame clones are kept and a portion is missing. The sample yields tens of thousands of clones, roughly 80% seen once. The sequenced sample consisted of peripheral blood. These receptors were taken from a human donor in a cohort sampled during active COVID-19.

The genes are TRBV3-1 (or the pseudogene TRBV3-2) and TRBJ1-2, with D hard to call. The germline CDR1 and CDR2 sequences are LGHDT and YNNKEL (reference sequence). Trimming took 3 bases from V and 8 from J, leaving 16 bases between them. The CDR3 runs to 14 residues. The CDR3 nucleotides read TGTGCCAGCAGCCACGCATCTTTGAGTACGGGCTACACCTTC. Its protein product is CASSHASLSTGYTF.

This rearrangement joins TRBV2 to TRBJ1-6; 7 bases match TRBD1. Germline CDR1 SNHLY, CDR2 FYNNEI. This CDR3 spans 15 amino acids. V lost 4 bases and J lost 5; bases outside the gene matches: 5. The CDR3 loop reads CASSAPTGNNSPLHF. CDR3 DNA sequence: TGTGCCAGCAGTGCCCCGACAGGGAATAATTCACCCCTCCACTTT.

This sequence joins TRBV6-6 and TRBJ1-1, with 7 bases lining up with TRBD1. V shed 8 bases and J 1 base; nucleotides not matched to a gene: 4. The CDR3 is made up of 13 amino acids. CDR1 is MNHNY and CDR2 is SVGAGI in the germline V gene (reference sequence). The CDR3 loop reads CASGGQQNTEAFF. The DNA of the CDR3 is TGTGCCAGCGGGGGACAGCAGAACACTGAAGCTTTCTTT.

The chain combines TRBV5-6 with TRBJ1-5; D is perhaps TRBD1 (5 bases). Germline CDR1 reads SGHDT; CDR2 reads YYEEEE. The CDR3 covers 12 residues. Trimming removed 1 base from V and 11 bases from J, with 10 bases in between. CDR3 sequence: CASSLLRGAQHF. In nucleotides, the CDR3 is TGTGCCAGCAGCTTGCTAAGGGGTGCCCAGCATTTT.

CDR3 protein: CASSTQGAMSEKLFF. The CDR3 DNA reads as TGCGCCAGCAGCACACAGGGGGCGATGAGTGAAAAACTGTTTTTT. This chain links TRBV5-1 with TRBJ1-4; 9 nucleotides line up with TRBD1. This CDR3 spans 15 amino acids. CDR1 and CDR2 from the germline V gene are SGHRS and YFSETQ. V was pared by 4 bases and J by 7 bases, with 8 bases of the junction left unmatched. Based on the CDR3 plus reference TRBV5-1 and TRBJ1-4, the full variable domain is KAGVTQTPRYLIKTRGQQVTLSCSPISGHRSVSWYQQTPGQGLQFLFEYFSETQRNKGNFPGRFSGRQFSNSRSEMNVSTLELGDSALYLCASSTQGAMSEKLFFGSGTQLSVL.

The rearrangement links TRBV5-1 to TRBJ2-7, with 12 bases lining up with TRBD2. Per germline, CDR1 SGHRS and CDR2 YFSETQ. V lost 4 bases and J lost 3; bases outside the gene matches: 14. The CDR3 spans 18 residues. Here the CDR3 reads CASSPLAGGKGTVYEQYF. As DNA, the CDR3 is TGCGCCAGCAGCCCCCTAGCGGGGGGGAAAGGCACTGTCTACGAGCAGTACTTC.

The gene calls are TRBV21-1 and TRBJ1-3; the D segment call TRBD1 is taken from the table without a DNA check. TRBV21-1 is a pseudogene segment. This CDR3 is built from 17 residues. This CDR3 is CASSKGDRLSSGNTIYF. Here the CDR3 DNA reads TGTGCCAGCAGCAAGGGCGACAGATTATCCTCTGGAAACACCATATATTTT.

The chain links TRBV14 to TRBJ2-5, with D perhaps matching TRBD1 (5 bases). V lost 6 bases and J lost 5, with 19 bases in between. CDR1 and CDR2 (germline): SGHDN, FVKESK. The CDR3 runs to 15 residues. The CDR3 sequence: CASRQLGLPGETQYF. The CDR3 DNA sequence: TGTGCCAGCAGACAACTGGGGCTTCCTGGGGAGACCCAGTACTTC.